A selection of T cell receptor beta chains follows, all from one sample in a study of blood T cell repertoires in COVID-19. TCRdb keeps only in-frame clones here, not all; method: immunoSEQ multiplex PCR. This sample carries some 150,000 clones, about 85% of them seen once, and the ten largest clones take approximately 1.1%. Sequencing was carried out using peripheral blood. Receptor source: a man aged 35 to 55 with acute or convalescent COVID-19. Both conserved end residues are part of each CDR3. Each record gives: CDR3 protein, CDR3 DNA, J gene, clone size, D gene, V gene. The D gene is left open where the match is weak. Rows give clone size only sometimes, using once, few, many, or a class for an expanded clone.

CDR3 protein: CASSLLGAGSEAFF
CDR3 DNA: TGTGCCAGCAGTTTGCTGGGGGCAGGTTCTGAAGCTTTCTTT
J gene: TRBJ1-1
clone size: -
D gene: -
V gene: TRBV27

CDR3 protein: CSVPTSGGRASTDTQYF
CDR3 DNA: TGCAGCGTCCCGACTAGCGGGGGGCGAGCTAGCACAGATACGCAGTATTTT
J gene: TRBJ2-3
clone size: -
D gene: TRBD2
V gene: TRBV29-1

CDR3 protein: CSASWGLTGDTQYF
CDR3 DNA: TGCAGTGCTAGTTGGGGGCTTACGGGAGATACGCAGTATTTT
J gene: TRBJ2-3
clone size: -
D gene: -
V gene: TRBV20-1

CDR3 protein: CASSLPGNYGYTF
CDR3 DNA: TGTGCCAGCAGTTTACCAGGGAATTATGGCTACACCTTC
J gene: TRBJ1-2
clone size: -
D gene: -
V gene: TRBV12-3/TRBV12-4

CDR3 protein: CASSRGRDTEAFF
CDR3 DNA: TGTGCCAGCAGTAGGGGGCGCGACACTGAAGCTTTCTTT
J gene: TRBJ1-1
clone size: -
D gene: TRBD1
V gene: TRBV6-5

CDR3 protein: CASRNAGVREKLFF
CDR3 DNA: TGTGCCAGCAGAAACGCAGGGGTGCGCGAAAAACTGTTTTTT
J gene: TRBJ1-4
clone size: -
D gene: -
V gene: TRBV6-5

CDR3 protein: CASSSTSRRVTEAFF
CDR3 DNA: TGTGCCAGCAGTTCCACCAGTAGGAGGGTCACTGAAGCTTTCTTT
J gene: TRBJ1-1
clone size: -
D gene: -
V gene: TRBV28

CDR3 protein: CASTPGNYGYTF
CDR3 DNA: TGTGCCAGCACGCCAGGGAACTATGGCTACACCTTC
J gene: TRBJ1-2
clone size: once
D gene: -
V gene: TRBV28

CDR3 protein: CASGTGDLRVQYF
CDR3 DNA: TGCGCCAGCGGCACAGGGGATCTACGTGTGCAGTACTTC
J gene: TRBJ2-7
clone size: -
D gene: TRBD1
V gene: TRBV5-1

CDR3 protein: CASQGRSRGKLFF
CDR3 DNA: TGTGCCAGCCAGGGGCGGTCGCGTGGAAAACTGTTTTTT
J gene: TRBJ1-4
clone size: -
D gene: -
V gene: TRBV5-8

CDR3 protein: CATTGGQGNEQFF
CDR3 DNA: TGTGCCACGACAGGGGGACAGGGCAATGAGCAGTTCTTC
J gene: TRBJ2-1
clone size: -
D gene: TRBD1
V gene: TRBV10-3

CDR3 protein: CASSPTGYTDTQYF
CDR3 DNA: TGTGCCAGCTCACCGACTGGATACACAGATACGCAGTATTTT
J gene: TRBJ2-3
clone size: -
D gene: -
V gene: TRBV18

CDR3 protein: CASSPLGGYGYTF
CDR3 DNA: TGTGCCAGCTCCCCATTAGGAGGCTATGGCTACACCTTC
J gene: TRBJ1-2
clone size: -
D gene: -
V gene: TRBV18

CDR3 protein: CASRTDYEQYF
CDR3 DNA: TGTGCCAGCAGGACTGACTACGAGCAGTACTTC
J gene: TRBJ2-7
clone size: few
D gene: -
V gene: TRBV7-9

CDR3 protein: CASSFDRGGTEAFF
CDR3 DNA: TGTGCCAGTAGTTTCGACAGGGGAGGAACTGAAGCTTTTTTT
J gene: TRBJ1-1
clone size: -
D gene: TRBD1
V gene: TRBV19

CDR3 protein: CATSDLFGGGYTF
CDR3 DNA: TGTGCCACCAGTGATTTGTTCGGGGGGGGCTACACCTTC
J gene: TRBJ1-2
clone size: -
D gene: -
V gene: TRBV24-1

CDR3 protein: CASSMTGQYTGELFF
CDR3 DNA: TGTGCCAGCAGCATGACGGGACAGTACACCGGGGAGCTGTTTTTT
J gene: TRBJ2-2
clone size: -
D gene: TRBD1
V gene: TRBV11-3

CDR3 protein: CSVDGGVGGAFF
CDR3 DNA: TGCAGCGTTGATGGCGGGGTCGGAGGAGCTTTCTTT
J gene: TRBJ1-1
clone size: -
D gene: -
V gene: TRBV29-1

CDR3 protein: CAWSPLGLAGGNTGELFF
CDR3 DNA: TGTGCCTGGAGCCCCTTGGGACTAGCGGGGGGGAACACCGGGGAGCTGTTTTTT
J gene: TRBJ2-2
clone size: -
D gene: TRBD2
V gene: TRBV30

CDR3 protein: CASSLAGGPGETQYF
CDR3 DNA: TGTGCCAGCAGCTTAGCGGGGGGGCCTGGGGAGACCCAGTACTTC
J gene: TRBJ2-5
clone size: -
D gene: TRBD2
V gene: TRBV5-6

CDR3 protein: CASSLAGQGGGTEAFF
CDR3 DNA: TGTGCCAGCAGCTTGGCGGGACAGGGGGGAGGAACTGAAGCTTTCTTT
J gene: TRBJ1-1
clone size: -
D gene: TRBD1
V gene: TRBV7-9

CDR3 protein: CASSRAGGTDTQYF
CDR3 DNA: TGCGCCAGCAGTCGAGCGGGGGGCACAGATACGCAGTATTTT
J gene: TRBJ2-3
clone size: -
D gene: TRBD2
V gene: TRBV5-1

CDR3 protein: CSASRRERGEKLFF
CDR3 DNA: TGCAGTGCTAGTAGAAGGGAACGGGGTGAAAAACTGTTTTTT
J gene: TRBJ1-4
clone size: -
D gene: -
V gene: TRBV20-1